Below are 32 T cell receptor beta chains sequenced from a single sample in a study of human T cells and chemical hapten exposure. Sequencing started from total RNA isolated from unfractionated whole blood. MiXCR was run by TCRdb on the 5' RACE reads, yielding one entry per CDR3 protein. This table has around 140,000 distinct CDR3 sequences, roughly 4% appearing once. These TCRs come from a female donor in good health.

This clonotype was counted many times. The chain combines TRBV4-2 with TRBJ1-2; D might be TRBD1 (6 bases). V was cut by 4 bases and J by 0 bases, with 18 bases left in between. The CDR3 has 17 residues. Germline CDR1 and CDR2: LGHNA and YNFKEQ. The DNA of the CDR3 is TGTGCCAGCAGCCCATATGGCAGGGGTACTCCTAACTATGGCTACACCTTC. Its protein is CASSPYGRGTPNYGYTF.

This clonotype was detected ten times or more. The V gene is TRBV3-1, the J gene TRBJ2-5; 9 positions agree with TRBD2. Germline loops: CDR1 LGHDT, CDR2 YNNKEL (reference sequence). V dropped 4 bases and J dropped 1; count of bases not matched to a gene: 4. The CDR3 contains 15 residues. CDR3: CASSPSTSGQETQYF. DNA of the CDR3: TGTGCCAGCAGCCCGTCGACTAGCGGCCAAGAGACCCAGTACTTC.

This clonotype came up many times. The chain links TRBV5-5 to TRBJ1-6, with TRBD1 matching 7 bases. V was pared by 5 bases and J by 10 bases, with 12 bases of the junction left unmatched. CDR3 size: 15 residues. Germline-derived CDR1 and CDR2 are SGHKS and YYEKEE (reference sequence). Written as DNA, the CDR3 is TGTGCCAGCAGTATCGATACAGGGGAAGGATCACCCCTCCACTTT. This translates into CASSIDTGEGSPLHF.

This clonotype was detected ten times or more. The V gene is TRBV27, the J gene TRBJ2-3, with D maybe TRBD1 (5 bases). V lost 5 bases to trimming and J lost 3 bases, with 18 bases between them. There are 16 residues in the CDR3. Germline CDR1 and CDR2: MNHEY and SMNVEV (reference sequence). The CDR3 coding sequence is TGTGCCAGCAGTCGTGTGGCAGGGATACTGACAGATACGCAGTATTTT. This encodes CASSRVAGILTDTQYF.

With respect to this clonotype: Just one base apart from a much larger clone, this may be a read error. The rearrangement uses TRBV7-2 and TRBJ1-2, with 8 bases identical to TRBD1. Germline CDR1 reads SGHTA; CDR2 reads FQGNSA. The CDR3 has 13 amino acids. In DNA, the CDR3 is TGTGCCAGCAGCTGGACAGGGATCTATGGCTACAACTTC. It is translated as CASSWTGIYGYNF.

This clonotype showed up just a few times. V gene TRBV6-4 combines with J gene TRBJ1-4; D possibly corresponds to TRBD1 (5 bases). The germline V gene has CDR1 MRHNA and CDR2 SNTAGT. Between the trimmed V and J ends, which lost 4 bases and 7 bases, there was a span of 16 bases. This CDR3 region has 15 residues. The CDR3 loop reads CASSGVQGSSEKLFF. The CDR3 coding sequence is TGTGCCAGCAGTGGGGTGCAGGGAAGCTCTGAAAAACTGTTTTTT.

This clonotype was counted ten times or more. The chain has TRBV5-1 and TRBJ1-1; weak D call: TRBD1 (5 bases). CDR3 length equals 14 residues. Germline V CDR1 and CDR2: SGHRS, YFSETQ. V lost 0 bases, J lost 0 bases, and 6 bases lay in between. The CDR3 DNA reads TGCGCCAGCAGCTTGGACAGGTTGAACACTGAAGCTTTCTTT. Its translation: CASSLDRLNTEAFF.

The table lists this clonotype with many counts. J is TRBJ1-5 and V is TRBV6-4; no clear D gene. CDR1 is MRHNA and CDR2 is SNTAGT in the germline V gene. Trimming stripped 3 bases from V and 1 base from J, with 13 bases between. There are 16 residues in the CDR3. CDR3 DNA: TGTGCCAGCAGTGAAGTGGAAGGGTTAAGCAATCAGCCCCAGCATTTT. It specifies CASSEVEGLSNQPQHF.

There are a few counts of this clonotype. The rearrangement joins TRBV9 to TRBJ1-1; D perhaps matches TRBD1 (5 bases). CDR3 length: 15 amino acids. V lost 6 bases, J lost 3 bases, and 18 bases lay in between. Germline V gives CDR1 SGDLS, CDR2 YYNGEE. CDR3 amino acids: CASNDRSGSDTEAFF. The CDR3 DNA is TGTGCCAGCAACGACCGATCAGGGAGCGACACTGAAGCTTTCTTT.

Only a few counts were recorded for this clonotype. The chain couples TRBV20-1 to TRBJ2-5; 10 positions agree with TRBD2. The germline V gene has CDR1 DFQATT and CDR2 SNEGSKA (reference sequence). Losses at the gene ends were 6 bases for V and 5 bases for J; bases not matched to a gene: 9. CDR3 size: 14 residues. The CDR3 reads CSALNLAGVETQYF. The CDR3 DNA is TGCAGTGCCCTCAACCTAGCGGGGGTGGAGACCCAGTACTTC.

This clonotype was observed many times. This chain joins TRBV5-1 and TRBJ2-3, with 7 bases fitting TRBD2. This CDR3 comprises 17 residues. Germline V gene data show CDR1 as SGHRS and CDR2 as YFSETQ. Trimming at V came to 2 bases and at J to 1 base, leaving 10 bases not matched to a gene. CDR3 protein: CASSFQPTSPGTDTQYF. CDR3 sequence (DNA): TGCGCCAGCAGCTTTCAACCGACTAGCCCGGGCACAGATACGCAGTATTTT.

Many counts were recorded for this clonotype. The chain carries TRBV11-2 and TRBJ1-1, with a tentative D call TRBD1 (6 bases). Germline V CDR1 and CDR2: SGHAT, FQNNGV. V dropped 5 bases and J dropped 5 bases, with 15 bases sitting between them. The CDR3 extends over 14 amino acids. The CDR3 DNA reads as TGTGCCAGCAGCCCAGGACAGTTGCTGACTGAAGCTTTCTTT. This translates into CASSPGQLLTEAFF.

The table lists this clonotype with many counts. The CDR3 spells CSASPGVTYEQYF. Written as DNA, the CDR3 is TGCAGTGCTTCCCCCGGGGTCACCTACGAGCAGTACTTC. The chain uses TRBV20-1 and TRBJ2-7; the D gene is possibly TRBD2 (5 bases). Germline values: CDR1 DFQATT, CDR2 SNEGSKA (reference sequence). Trimming left V 5 bases short and J 2 bases short, with 13 bases between. The CDR3 has 13 residues.

Many counts were recorded for this clonotype. The chain combines TRBV3-1 with TRBJ2-5; D gene unclear. The length of the CDR3 is 14 residues. V lost 0 bases and J lost 7, with 12 bases in between. In germline, CDR1 is LGHDT, CDR2 YNNKEL (reference sequence). In nucleotides, the CDR3 is TGTGCCAGCAGCCAAGAACGATTTGTAGGGACCCAGTACTTC. Protein sequence: CASSQERFVGTQYF.

This clonotype appeared many times. This chain uses TRBV5-4 with TRBJ1-3, with D perhaps TRBD1 (5 bases). This CDR3 is built from 14 residues. The V and J ends lost 4 bases and 1 base respectively, with 9 bases between them. Germline-derived CDR1 and CDR2 are SGHNT and YYREEE (reference sequence). CDR3 amino acids: CASSRDGSGNTIYF. The CDR3 nucleotides read TGTGCCAGCAGCCGGGACGGTTCTGGAAACACCATATATTTT.

This clonotype has a count of ten or more. J is TRBJ1-1 and V is TRBV5-1, with a weak D call TRBD1 (6 bases). The CDR3 is 15 amino acids. Germline values: CDR1 SGHRS, CDR2 YFSETQ. Trimming shortened V by 4 bases and J by 1 base, and 14 bases separated the two germline ends. This CDR3 reads CASSDRPTGNTEAFF. CDR3 nucleotide sequence: TGCGCCAGCAGCGATAGGCCGACAGGGAACACTGAAGCTTTCTTT.

This clonotype has a count of ten or more. V usage is TRBV6-4 and J usage is TRBJ2-5, with TRBD2 matching 7 bases. J lost 2 bases, V lost 6 bases, and 6 bases had no gene match. CDR3 length: 14 residues. CDR1 MRHNA and CDR2 SNTAGT come from the germline V gene. The CDR3 DNA sequence: TGTGCCAGCAGAATGCCTAGCGGACAAGAGACCCAGTACTTC. Translated, it gives CASRMPSGQETQYF.

This clonotype has ten or more counts. This chain uses TRBV4-2 with TRBJ2-4, with D possibly matching TRBD1 (6 bases). Per the germline V gene, CDR1 is LGHNA and CDR2 is YNFKEQ. Trimming pared 3 bases from V and 0 bases from J, leaving 12 bases between. CDR3 length: 16 residues. The DNA for the CDR3 is TGTGCCAGCAGCCAGGAAACAGGGTTAGCCAAAAACATTCAGTACTTC. Amino acid sequence: CASSQETGLAKNIQYF.

This clonotype has a count of ten or more. CDR3 nucleotide sequence: TGTGCCAGCAGCTTAGCGGGTGAGACTGAAGCTTTCTTT. This gives the protein CASSLAGETEAFF. The V gene is TRBV7-3, the J gene TRBJ1-1; no firm D call. This CDR3 has 13 residues. The V and J ends lost 2 bases and 5 bases respectively, with 9 bases between them. Looked up from germline, CDR1 is SGHTA and CDR2 is FQGTGA.

At least ten counts were recorded for this clonotype. The chain is built from TRBV5-1 and TRBJ1-4; 11 bases are a match to TRBD1. With 1 base clipped from V and 6 bases from J, the junction kept 2 bases outside the gene matches. Germline CDR1 SGHRS, CDR2 YFSETQ. There are 15 residues in the CDR3. DNA for the CDR3: TGCGCCAGCAGCTTGTGGGGACAGGGGGATGAAAAACTGTTTTTT. It yields the protein CASSLWGQGDEKLFF. Drawing the rest from reference TRBV5-1 and TRBJ1-4, the complete variable domain is KAGVTQTPRYLIKTRGQQVTLSCSPISGHRSVSWYQQTPGQGLQFLFEYFSETQRNKGNFPGRFSGRQFSNSRSEMNVSTLELGDSALYLCASSLWGQGDEKLFFGSGTQLSVL.

This clonotype was counted ten times or more. In DNA form, the CDR3 reads TGCAGCGTTACAACTAGCGGTCCCAATGAGCAGTTCTTC. It codes for CSVTTSGPNEQFF. The gene calls are TRBV29-1 and TRBJ2-1; 8 positions match TRBD2. This CDR3 has 13 residues. Per germline, CDR1 SQVTM and CDR2 ANQGSEA. V lost 5 bases and J lost 6; bases outside the gene matches: 6.

This clonotype showed up just once. V is TRBV20-1 and J is TRBJ1-5; D unresolved. The DNA end is more similar to TRBJ2-3, so the J call may be wrong. There are 12 residues in the CDR3. Germline V lookup: CDR1 DFQATT, CDR2 SNEGSKA (reference sequence). The CDR3 bases are TGCAGTGCTAGAGAGCCTAATCAGCCCCAGTATTTT. It yields the protein CSAREPNQPQYF.

V is TRBV5-1 and J is TRBJ1-1; 7 nucleotides match TRBD1. The CDR3 sequence is 16 residues long. V trimming: 3 bases; J trimming: 0 bases; junction bases outside the gene matches: 8. Germline V gene sequence: CDR1 SGHRS, CDR2 YFSETQ. CDR3 loop: CASSSQGTEMNTEAFF. CDR3 nucleotide sequence: TGCGCCAGCAGCTCCCAGGGGACAGAGATGAACACTGAAGCTTTCTTT.

This clonotype was seen only a few times. This sequence joins TRBV19 and TRBJ1-4; 10 bases agree with TRBD1. This CDR3 is 18 amino acids long. Germline-derived CDR1 and CDR2 are LNHDA and SQIVND (reference sequence). V lost 3 bases and J lost 5; bases outside the gene matches: 12. The CDR3 DNA reads TGTGCCAGTAGTATGAGGACAGGGGGTCCCCCGGGAAATGAAAAACTGTTTTTT. Its protein is CASSMRTGGPPGNEKLFF. The entire variable domain, with the rest obtained from reference TRBV19 and TRBJ1-4, is as follows: DGGITQSPKYLFRKEGQNVTLSCEQNLNHDAMYWYRQDPGQGLRLIYYSQIVNDFQKGDIAEGYSVSREKKESFPLTVTSAQKNPTAFYLCASSMRTGGPPGNEKLFFGSGTQLSVL.

This clonotype has at least ten counts. V usage is TRBV7-9 and J usage is TRBJ2-1; tentative D call: TRBD1 (6 bases). The V and J ends lost 5 bases and 5 bases respectively, with 10 bases between them. The CDR3 runs 13 residues. Germline assignment: CDR1 SEHNR and CDR2 FQNEAQ (reference sequence). This chain's CDR3 is CASSGRGNNEQFF. For the CDR3, the DNA is TGTGCCAGCAGCGGCAGGGGTAACAATGAGCAGTTCTTC.

This clonotype has ten or more counts. This chain links TRBV6-6 with TRBJ2-7, with D perhaps assigned TRBD1 or TRBD2 (6 bases each). The CDR3 has 16 amino acids. V was cut by 6 bases and J by 4 bases, with 22 bases left in between. Germline-derived CDR1 and CDR2 are MNHNY and SVGAGI (reference sequence). CDR3 sequence (DNA): TGTGCCAGCAGCCGCGGAGGGGGACCCTCGTCTTACGAGCAGTACTTC. Protein sequence: CASSRGGGPSSYEQYF.

This clonotype was seen repeatedly, ten times or more. The CDR3 DNA reads TGTGCCAGCAGCTTGGACCCGACGGGAAACTATGGCTACACCTTC. Encoded protein: CASSLDPTGNYGYTF. V is TRBV5-6 and J is TRBJ1-2; D gene ambiguous. Germline V gives CDR1 SGHDT, CDR2 YYEEEE. Trimming pared 0 bases from V and 2 bases from J, leaving 11 bases between. The CDR3 runs 15 residues.

This clonotype has ten or more counts. V is TRBV5-1 and J is TRBJ1-2; D gene ambiguous. V lost 0 bases to trimming and J lost 0 bases, with 9 bases between them. This CDR3 has 15 residues. Germline assignment: CDR1 SGHRS and CDR2 YFSETQ. The CDR3 is CASSLDPKPNYGYTF. The CDR3 DNA is TGCGCCAGCAGCTTGGACCCGAAACCTAACTATGGCTACACCTTC. Together with reference TRBV5-1 and TRBJ1-2, the CDR3 gives the full variable domain: KAGVTQTPRYLIKTRGQQVTLSCSPISGHRSVSWYQQTPGQGLQFLFEYFSETQRNKGNFPGRFSGRQFSNSRSEMNVSTLELGDSALYLCASSLDPKPNYGYTFGSGTRLTVV.

The table lists this clonotype with many counts. CDR3 nucleotides: TGTGCCAGCAGAACGATGGCAGGAGATACGCAGTATTTT. Protein sequence: CASRTMAGDTQYF. The chain has TRBV7-6 and TRBJ2-3; no firm D call. The germline V gene encodes CDR1 SGHVS and CDR2 FNYEAQ. Trimming pared 6 bases from V and 5 bases from J, leaving 12 bases between. CDR3 size: 13 residues.

There are many counts of this clonotype. The chain is built from TRBV2 and TRBJ1-2, with 11 bases matching TRBD1. V trimming: 8 bases; J trimming: 6 bases; junction bases outside the gene matches: 8. Germline CDR1 and CDR2: SNHLY and FYNNEI. The CDR3 is 14 amino acids. The CDR3 DNA reads TGTGCCAGCGGCGGGACAGGGGGTTTTAATGGCTACACCTTC. Its protein product is CASGGTGGFNGYTF.

This clonotype was counted many times. The chain has TRBV7-9 and TRBJ1-3, with 7 nucleotides matching TRBD1. The CDR3 is made up of 16 amino acids. CDR1 is SEHNR, CDR2 FQNEAQ, per germline (reference sequence). V lost 5 bases, J lost 0 bases, and 7 bases stayed unmatched. The CDR3 DNA reads as TGTGCCAGCAGCATAGGGGGGACAGCCTCTGGAAACACCATATATTTT. This codes for CASSIGGTASGNTIYF. The full variable domain, in which reference TRBV7-9 and TRBJ1-3 provide the parts outside the CDR3, is DTGVSQNPRHKITKRGQNVTFRCDPISEHNRLYWYRQTLGQGPEFLTYFQNEAQLEKSRLLSDRFSAERPKGSFSTLEIQRTEQGDSAMYLCASSIGGTASGNTIYFGEGSWLTVV.

In the case of this clonotype: A much larger clonotype is one base distant, so this may be a read error. This chain links TRBV20-1 with TRBJ2-7; a possible D gene is TRBD1 (5 bases). From germline, CDR1 is DFQATT and CDR2 SNEGSKA (reference sequence). The CDR3 is 13 residues long. Deletions cut 1 base from V and 6 bases from J, with 13 bases between. The CDR3 is CSARGWAGSEQYF. The CDR3 DNA sequence: TGCAGTGCTAGAGGATGGGCAGGGTCCGAGCAGTACTTC.